The 24 T cell receptor beta chains presented below share a single source sample, sequenced in a study of T cells in women clearing cervical HPV infection. Measured with immunoSEQ multiplex PCR; TCRdb has only the in-frame clones, and not every one. This sample's table has approximately 32,000 clones. The specimen sequenced was blood buffy coat. The receptors were gathered from a woman between 18 and 75 years old with a cervical HPV16 infection that either progressed to CIN3+ or cleared (not recorded which).

On this clone itself: The read terminates 3 residues before the CDR3 end, so the remaining end is supplied by the germline J gene. The J gene is TRBJ1-2, the V gene TRBV30; no definite D call. This CDR3 spans 12 amino acids. The V end was cut by 4 bases, the J end by 7 bases, with 13 bases between. Germline-derived CDR1 and CDR2 are GTSNPN and SVGIG (reference sequence). The CDR3 DNA, read in part, is TGTGCCTGGAATGGAGGCCCGGGTGGC. Protein: CAWNGGPGG. The full CDR3 sequence reads CAWNGGPGGYTF.

For this clone: The read finishes 3 residues shy of the CDR3 end, and the germline J gene is used to complete it. The chain links TRBV4-1 to TRBJ1-2, with TRBD1 as a possible D gene (5 bases). V lost 2 bases to trimming and J lost 7 bases, with 11 bases between them. The germline CDR1 and CDR2 sequences are MGHRA and YSYEKL. This CDR3 spans 13 amino acids. The CDR3 reads CASSQRGGFGYTF. The sequenced part of the CDR3 DNA is TGCGCCAGCAGCCAACGGGGGGGTTTTGGC.

For this clone: The CDR3 goes on 3 residues after the read ends, and that part is filled in from the germline J gene. The rearrangement uses TRBV12-3 or TRBV12-4 and TRBJ2-7; 9 positions match TRBD2. The ends lost 2 bases at V and 3 bases at J; junction bases unmatched: 14. The CDR3 loop spans 18 amino acids. The DNA read from the CDR3 is TGTGCCAGCAGTTTAAGGTCTAGCGGGGAGAGGAAGAGCTACGAG. Encoded protein: CASSLRSSGERKSYE. The complete CDR3 reads CASSLRSSGERKSYEQYF.

The CDR3 protein is CASSQYNYGYTF. CDR3 DNA (partial): TGTGCCAGCAGCCAATATAACTATGGC. The chain recombines TRBV14 with TRBJ1-2; D uncertain. The read ends 3 residues shy of where the CDR3 ends; the end is completed using the germline J gene. CDR3 length: 12 amino acids. The ends were cut back, 2 bases at V and 1 base at J, with 2 bases in the middle. Germline V gene data show CDR1 as SGHDN and CDR2 as FVKESK.

A remark on this clone: The read falls 3 residues short of the CDR3 end, and the missing part is taken from the germline J gene. The chain combines TRBV20-1 with TRBJ2-2; D gene ambiguous. Germline V gene data show CDR1 as DFQATT and CDR2 as SNEGSKA (reference sequence). CDR3 length equals 13 residues. CDR3 residues: CSAPIRAGEKLFF. CDR3 DNA, as far as it was read: TGCAGTGCTCCTATCCGAGCCGGTGAAAAG.

To note about this clone: With the read ending 3 residues before the CDR3 end, the germline J gene is used to fill in that end. The genes are TRBV20-1 and TRBJ2-7, with a possible D match to TRBD1 (6 bases). The length of the CDR3 is 14 residues. Trimming cost V 5 bases and J 4 bases, with 18 bases left between them. Germline V gives CDR1 DFQATT, CDR2 SNEGSKA (reference sequence). The CDR3: CSAPNTDRRYEQYF. CDR3 DNA, as far as it was read: TGCAGTGCTCCTAACACGGACAGAAGATACGAG.

In the case of this clone: The sequence runs out 3 residues before the end of the CDR3; the remainder is reconstructed from the germline J gene. The chain links TRBV7-2 to TRBJ2-2; D not certain. This CDR3 contains 14 residues. Germline CDR1 is SGHTA and CDR2 is FQGNSA. Between the trimmed V and J ends, which lost 0 bases and 3 bases, there was a span of 5 bases. The sequenced CDR3 bases are TGTGCCAGCAGCTTAGCATCAGACACCGGGGAG. This sequence encodes CASSLASDTGE. The entire CDR3 reads CASSLASDTGELFF.

A word on this clone: The CDR3 end is not reached by the read, which stops 3 residues before it; the germline J gene fills it in. The gene calls are TRBV19 and TRBJ2-5; 10 positions agree with TRBD2. V was pared by 3 bases and J by 5 bases, with 12 bases of the junction left unmatched. The CDR3 has 17 amino acids. Germline values: CDR1 LNHDA, CDR2 SQIVND (reference sequence). Incomplete CDR3 DNA: TGTGCCAGTAGTATCCCGGGTTCTAGCGGGGGCGCGGAGACC. Translation: CASSIPGSSGGAET. The complete CDR3 protein is CASSIPGSSGGAETQYF. The complete variable domain, with remaining parts taken from reference TRBV19 and TRBJ2-5, reads DGGITQSPKYLFRKEGQNVTLSCEQNLNHDAMYWYRQDPGQGLRLIYYSQIVNDFQKGDIAEGYSVSREKKESFPLTVTSAQKNPTAFYLCASSIPGSSGGAETQYFGPGTRLLVL.

In the case of this clone: Its ends do not fully match the called genes, so a read error is possible. This CDR3 reads CASSFSSQEAQYF. CDR3 DNA, as far as it was read: TGTGCTAGCAGCTTTAGTAGCCAAGAGGCG. This chain connects TRBV7-7 to TRBJ2-3; D gene ambiguous. With the read ending 3 residues before the CDR3 end, the germline J gene is used to fill in that end. Germline lookup yields CDR1 SSHAT and CDR2 FNYEAQ (reference sequence). The CDR3 loop spans 13 amino acids.

Details on this clone: The read falls 3 residues short of the CDR3 end, and the missing part is taken from the germline J gene. The gene calls are TRBV20-1 and TRBJ1-3; 7 bases line up with TRBD1. With 5 bases clipped from V and 4 bases from J, the junction kept 5 bases outside the gene matches. This CDR3 contains 13 residues. The germline gives CDR1 DFQATT, CDR2 SNEGSKA (reference sequence). The sequenced CDR3 bases are TGCAGTGCTTGGACAGGTTACGGAAACACC. Translating gives CSAWTGYGNT. The whole CDR3 protein is CSAWTGYGNTIYF.

Regarding this clone: Read data end 3 residues before the CDR3 end; the end is taken from the germline J gene. The chain combines TRBV7-2 with TRBJ1-6, with a tentative D call TRBD1 (6 bases). The V and J ends lost 0 bases and 9 bases respectively, with 12 bases between them. Germline V gene lookup returns CDR1 SGHTA and CDR2 FQGNSA. This CDR3 has 15 residues. CDR3 protein: CASSLAGQGSSPLHF. The covered CDR3 bases are TGTGCCAGCAGCTTAGCGGGGCAGGGGAGTTCACCC. The full variable domain, rest sourced from reference TRBV7-2 and TRBJ1-6, is GAGVSQSPSNKVTEKGKDVELRCDPISGHTALYWYRQSLGQGLEFLIYFQGNSAPDKSGLPSDRFSAERTGGSVSTLTIQRTQQEDSAVYLCASSLAGQGSSPLHFGNGTRLTVT.

In regard to this clone: The sequence runs out 3 residues before the end of the CDR3; the remainder is reconstructed from the germline J gene. The chain is built from TRBV20-1 and TRBJ2-3; D perhaps matches TRBD2 (6 bases). CDR3 length: 16 amino acids. CDR1 is DFQATT and CDR2 is SNEGSKA in the germline V gene (reference sequence). CDR3 region: CSARNLGTLAHQPQYF. Partial CDR3 DNA: TGCAGTGCTAGGAACCTAGGGACTCTGGCACATCAGCCG.

CDR3 bases read: TGTGCCAGCAGCGCCCTATGGAGGGTGAATCAGCCC. Translated, it gives CASSALWRVNQP. The whole CDR3 reads CASSALWRVNQPQHF. V gene TRBV7-8 combines with J gene TRBJ1-5; D gene unclear. The read finishes 3 residues shy of the CDR3 end, and the germline J gene is used to complete it. The germline gives CDR1 SGHVS, CDR2 FQNEAQ. The CDR3 covers 15 residues. The V end was cut by 5 bases, the J end by 4 bases, with 15 bases between.

Worth noting for this clone: The read ends 3 residues shy of where the CDR3 ends; the end is completed using the germline J gene. The V call is TRBV5-6, the J call TRBJ1-4; TRBD1 is a possible D gene (6 bases). V gave up 1 base and J gave up 3 bases, with 10 bases separating them. The germline V gene encodes CDR1 SGHDT and CDR2 YYEEEE. The CDR3 length is 15 residues. The CDR3 bases that were read are TGTGCCAGCAGCTTGAGCAGGGGCTCTAATGAAAAA. Its translation: CASSLSRGSNEK. The whole CDR3 sequence is CASSLSRGSNEKLFF.

The DNA read from the CDR3 is TGTGCCAGCAGCACCCGACAGTACAATGAC. It codes for CASSTRQYND. The full CDR3 protein reads CASSTRQYNDYTF. The chain joins TRBV7-2 to TRBJ1-2, with TRBD1 as a possible D gene (5 bases). The read falls 3 residues short of the CDR3 end, and the missing part is taken from the germline J gene. CDR3 length equals 13 residues. Germline values: CDR1 SGHTA, CDR2 FQGNSA.

On this clone: The CDR3 goes on 3 residues after the read ends, and that part is filled in from the germline J gene. J is TRBJ1-2 and V is TRBV7-9; possible D gene TRBD1, 6 bases. Trimming took 7 bases from V and 4 from J, leaving 10 bases between them. The CDR3 extends over 12 amino acids. Germline lookup yields CDR1 SEHNR and CDR2 FQNEAQ (reference sequence). The CDR3 bases that were read are TGTGCCAGCACTCCGGACAGCTATGGC. Encoded protein: CASTPDSYG. The CDR3, in full, reads CASTPDSYGYTF.

For this clone: Read sequence stops 3 residues before the CDR3 end, and the germline J gene provides the missing end. The J gene is TRBJ2-7, the V gene TRBV5-4, with 11 bases fitting TRBD1. Germline CDR1 SGHNT, CDR2 YYREEE (reference sequence). Trimming cost V 0 bases and J 4 bases; bases outside gene matches: 6. The CDR3 has 16 amino acids. This CDR3 is CASSLGGGQGAYEQYF. Incomplete CDR3 DNA: TGTGCCAGCAGCTTGGGCGGAGGACAGGGGGCATACGAG.

A word on this clone: Read sequence stops 3 residues before the CDR3 end, and the germline J gene provides the missing end. This chain links TRBV5-1 with TRBJ1-1; 8 bases are a match to TRBD1. CDR3 size: 14 residues. J gave up 4 bases and V 3 bases, and 5 bases lay outside the gene matches. Germline V gene data show CDR1 as SGHRS and CDR2 as YFSETQ. CDR3 bases read: TGCGCCAGCAGCTACCGGGACAGGTCCACTGAA. It translates to CASSYRDRSTE. The full CDR3 protein is CASSYRDRSTEAFF.

On this clone itself: The junction departs from germline at one end; a sequencing error may be responsible. Coverage ceases 3 residues before the CDR3 finishes, and the germline J gene fills in the end. Other DNA sequences in the same sample also yield this CDR3. The J gene is TRBJ1-3, the V gene TRBV7-7, with D hard to call. Looked up from germline, CDR1 is SSHAT and CDR2 is FNYEAQ (reference sequence). The length of the CDR3 is 15 residues. The chain's CDR3 is CASSPGRVWENTIYF. Incomplete CDR3 DNA: TGTGCTAGCAGCCCCGGGCGGGTTTGGGAAAACACC.

Notes on this clone: The read falls 3 residues short of the CDR3 end, and the missing part is taken from the germline J gene. This sequence joins TRBV13 and TRBJ2-7, with 7 positions matching TRBD2. This CDR3 contains 16 residues. Germline values: CDR1 PRHDT, CDR2 FYEKMQ (reference sequence). The ends lost 5 bases at V and 4 bases at J; junction bases unmatched: 14. The CDR3 loop reads CASSQGGVGSGYEQYF. CDR3 bases read: TGTGCCAGCAGCCAGGGAGGGGTGGGGTCGGGTTACGAG.

Points on this clone: The read comes to an end 3 residues before the CDR3 does, leaving the germline J gene to fill in the end. This sequence joins TRBV6-4 and TRBJ2-2; a possible D gene is TRBD1 (5 bases). This CDR3 spans 15 amino acids. V was clipped by 7 bases and J by 3 bases, with 15 bases between them. The germline V gene has CDR1 MRHNA and CDR2 SNTAGT. CDR3 protein: CASNPRAGDTGELFF. The sequenced part of the CDR3 DNA is TGTGCCAGCAATCCCAGGGCTGGGGACACCGGGGAG.

Of note for this clone: The read gets to within 3 residues of the CDR3 end, and the germline J gene fills in the rest. V usage is TRBV11-2 and J usage is TRBJ2-7, with D perhaps matching TRBD1 or TRBD2 (5 bases each). There are 14 residues in the CDR3. Trimming removed 0 bases from V and 0 bases from J, with 6 bases in between. Germline V gives CDR1 SGHAT, CDR2 FQNNGV. The sequenced CDR3 bases are TGTGCCAGCAGCTTAGAGAGGGGCTCCTACGAG. This translates into CASSLERGSYE. The CDR3 in its entirety is CASSLERGSYEQYF.

CDR3 region: CASSSDRAVGYTF. Partial CDR3 DNA: TGTGCCAGCAGCTCGGACAGGGCGGTTGGC. The chain uses TRBV5-6 and TRBJ1-2, with TRBD1 matching 8 bases. The read halts 3 residues ahead of the CDR3 end, with the missing end drawn from the germline J gene. V dropped 3 bases and J dropped 7; count of bases not matched to a gene: 5. This CDR3 has 13 amino acids. CDR1 is SGHDT and CDR2 is YYEEEE in the germline V gene.

CDR3 bases read: TGTGCCAGCAGCCCCCGGGGGGGCAATAACTATGGT. It codes for CASSPRGGNNYG. The full CDR3 reads CASSPRGGNNYGQYF. The chain is built from TRBV7-2 and TRBJ2-4; TRBD2 matches at 8 bases. The read ends 3 residues early relative to the CDR3; the germline J gene fills the gap. The CDR3 contains 15 residues. Germline CDR1 SGHTA, CDR2 FQGNSA.